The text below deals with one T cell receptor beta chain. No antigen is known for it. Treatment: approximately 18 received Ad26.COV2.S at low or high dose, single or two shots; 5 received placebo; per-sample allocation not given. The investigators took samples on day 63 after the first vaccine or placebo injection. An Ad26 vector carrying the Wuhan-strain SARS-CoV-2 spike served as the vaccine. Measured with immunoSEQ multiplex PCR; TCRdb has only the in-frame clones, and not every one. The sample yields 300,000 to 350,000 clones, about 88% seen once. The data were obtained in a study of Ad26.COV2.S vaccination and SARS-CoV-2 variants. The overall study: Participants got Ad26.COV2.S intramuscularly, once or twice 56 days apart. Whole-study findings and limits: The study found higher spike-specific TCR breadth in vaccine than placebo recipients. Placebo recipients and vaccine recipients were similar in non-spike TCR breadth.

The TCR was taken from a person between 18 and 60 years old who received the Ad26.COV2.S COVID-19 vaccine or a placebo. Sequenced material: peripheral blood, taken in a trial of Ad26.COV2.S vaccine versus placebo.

The DNA for the CDR3 is TGTGCCAGCAGTTCTCCGACAGGGATGGGGGATCAGCCCCAGCATTTT. Protein sequence: CASSSPTGMGDQPQHF. J is TRBJ1-5 and V is TRBV6-5; 7 bases fit TRBD1. Germline V gene sequence: CDR1 MNHEY, CDR2 SVGAGI. This CDR3 is built from 16 residues. Germline trimming cut 4 bases from V and 5 bases from J; bases unmatched to any gene: 11.